A single T cell receptor (beta chain) is shown here with its context. Its antigen is not identified. The data stem from a study of shared clonotypes between healthy human individuals. Measured with immunoSEQ multiplex PCR; TCRdb has only the in-frame clones, and not every one. The sample lists about 2.1 million clones, just over 90% occurring once. Whole-study results and caveats: Naive subsets usually exceeded memory subsets in estimated richness.

CDR3 size: 12 residues. V dropped 7 bases and J dropped 9 bases, with 13 bases sitting between them. Germline V lookup: CDR1 ENHRY, CDR2 SYGVKD. CD45RO-negative CD8 cells positively selected for CCR7 made up the naive population, which excluded terminally differentiated effector memory CD45RA+ cells. The rearrangement joins TRBV10-3 to TRBJ2-1; D call uncertain. The source is a man between 18 and 35 years old in good health. Some clones in this sample may be carry-over from other donors' samples. The sample taken for sequencing was naive CD8+ T cells from PBMCs. The DNA for the CDR3 is TGTGCCATCACCGAAACTGGGATTGAGCAGTTCTTC. Translating it yields CAITETGIEQFF.